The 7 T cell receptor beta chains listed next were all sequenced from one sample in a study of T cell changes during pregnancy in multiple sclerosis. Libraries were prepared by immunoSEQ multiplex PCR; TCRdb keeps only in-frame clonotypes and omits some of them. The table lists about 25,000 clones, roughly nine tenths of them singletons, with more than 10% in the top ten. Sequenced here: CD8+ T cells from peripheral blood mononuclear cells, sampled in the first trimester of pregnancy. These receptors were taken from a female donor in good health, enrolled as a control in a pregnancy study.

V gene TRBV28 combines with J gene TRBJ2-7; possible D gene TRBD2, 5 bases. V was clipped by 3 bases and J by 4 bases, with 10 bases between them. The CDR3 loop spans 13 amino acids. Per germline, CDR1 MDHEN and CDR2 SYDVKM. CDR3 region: CASSLNSGYEQYF. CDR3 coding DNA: TGTGCCAGCAGTTTGAACAGCGGATACGAGCAGTACTTC. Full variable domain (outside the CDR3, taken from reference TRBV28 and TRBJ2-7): DVKVTQSSRYLVKRTGEKVFLECVQDMDHENMFWYRQDPGLGLRLIYFSYDVKMKEKGDIPEGYSVSREKKERFSLILESASTNQTSMYLCASSLNSGYEQYFGPGTRLTVT.

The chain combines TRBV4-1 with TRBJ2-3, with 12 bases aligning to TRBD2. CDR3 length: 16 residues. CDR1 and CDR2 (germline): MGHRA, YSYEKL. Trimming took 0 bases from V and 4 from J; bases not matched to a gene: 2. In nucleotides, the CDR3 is TGCGCCAGCAGCCAAGATCTAGCGGGAGGGCCAGATACGCAGTATTTT. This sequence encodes CASSQDLAGGPDTQYF.

CDR3 bases: TGTGCCAGCAGCGCCGGGGGCTATGGCTACACCTTC. Protein product: CASSAGGYGYTF. The chain links TRBV5-5 to TRBJ1-2, with D possibly TRBD1 on 5 matching bases. V gave up 4 bases and J gave up 4 bases, with 8 bases separating them. Looked up from germline, CDR1 is SGHKS and CDR2 is YYEKEE (reference sequence). This CDR3 contains 12 residues.

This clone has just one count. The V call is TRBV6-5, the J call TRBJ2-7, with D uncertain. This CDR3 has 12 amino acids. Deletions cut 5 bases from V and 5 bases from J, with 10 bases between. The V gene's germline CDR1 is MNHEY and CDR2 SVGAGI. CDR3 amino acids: CASSSSRNEQYF. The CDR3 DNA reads TGTGCCAGCAGTAGCTCGCGGAACGAGCAGTACTTC.

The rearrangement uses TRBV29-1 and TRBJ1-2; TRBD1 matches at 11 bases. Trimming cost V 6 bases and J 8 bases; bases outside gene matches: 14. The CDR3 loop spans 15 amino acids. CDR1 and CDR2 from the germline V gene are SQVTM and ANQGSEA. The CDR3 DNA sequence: TGCAGCGTGGGAGGGGACAGGGGGACTGTGGGGGGCTACACCTTC. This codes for CSVGGDRGTVGGYTF. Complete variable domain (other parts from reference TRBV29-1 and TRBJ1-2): SAVISQKPSRDICQRGTSLTIQCQVDSQVTMMFWYRQQPGQSLTLIATANQGSEATYESGFVIDKFPISRPNLTFSTLTVSNMSPEDSSIYLCSVGGDRGTVGGYTFGSGTRLTVV.

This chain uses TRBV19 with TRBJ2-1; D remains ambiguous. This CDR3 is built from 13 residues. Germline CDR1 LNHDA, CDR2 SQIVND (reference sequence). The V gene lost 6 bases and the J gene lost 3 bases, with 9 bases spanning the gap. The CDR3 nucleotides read TGTGCCAGTAGCCTCGCTAGCTACAATGAGCAGTTCTTC. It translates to CASSLASYNEQFF.

Here the CDR3 DNA reads TGTGCCAGCAGCCCGGACAGGGAGGTCGAGACCCAGTACTTC. This sequence encodes CASSPDREVETQYF. The chain is built from TRBV7-9 and TRBJ2-5; 8 bases are shared with TRBD1. The germline V gene encodes CDR1 SEHNR and CDR2 FQNEAQ (reference sequence). With V trimmed by 5 bases and J by 5 bases, 7 bases remained unmatched. The CDR3 spans 14 residues.